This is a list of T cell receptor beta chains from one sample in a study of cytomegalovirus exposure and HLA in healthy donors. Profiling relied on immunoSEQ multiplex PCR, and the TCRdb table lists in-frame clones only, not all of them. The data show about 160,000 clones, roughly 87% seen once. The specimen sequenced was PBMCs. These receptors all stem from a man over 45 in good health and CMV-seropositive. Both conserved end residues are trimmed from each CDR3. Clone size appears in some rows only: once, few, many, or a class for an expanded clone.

cdr3_aa: ASSFLENTEAF; clone_size: few; v_call: TRBV28
cdr3_aa: ASTKLVSGELF; clone_size: .; v_call: TRBV2
cdr3_aa: ASSPLRHQSSYEQY; clone_size: .; v_call: TRBV27
cdr3_aa: ASSQGRTSPFSYGYT; clone_size: .; v_call: TRBV4-1
cdr3_aa: ASSPGSIYGYT; clone_size: .; v_call: TRBV28
cdr3_aa: ASTQTGDYGYT; clone_size: .; v_call: TRBV28
cdr3_aa: ASSLSYQGYEQY; clone_size: .; v_call: TRBV28
cdr3_aa: ASSYRTGGVLTEAF; clone_size: .; v_call: TRBV6-5
cdr3_aa: ASNIGGASIKGYT; clone_size: once; v_call: TRBV6-6
cdr3_aa: SVGGGQGYTGELF; clone_size: .; v_call: TRBV29-1
cdr3_aa: ASSFPVSYEQY; clone_size: once; v_call: TRBV7-9
cdr3_aa: ASSSQELDTQY; clone_size: .; v_call: TRBV28
cdr3_aa: ASSVGGRGNSPLH; clone_size: .; v_call: TRBV9
cdr3_aa: ASSSDYHTGELF; clone_size: few; v_call: TRBV9
cdr3_aa: ASSATGFSRGRTEAF; clone_size: .; v_call: TRBV7-2
cdr3_aa: ASISPLYEQY; clone_size: .; v_call: TRBV27
cdr3_aa: AWANRGLEAF; clone_size: .; v_call: TRBV30
cdr3_aa: ASSYGSGGTEKLF; clone_size: .; v_call: TRBV6-5
cdr3_aa: ASSKIQGRDGYT; clone_size: once; v_call: TRBV6-5
cdr3_aa: ASSILGRGRSEAF; clone_size: .; v_call: TRBV19
cdr3_aa: AITRLAGETGELF; clone_size: .; v_call: TRBV10-3
cdr3_aa: ASNLDRGDTQY; clone_size: .; v_call: TRBV10-2
cdr3_aa: ASSFPAEGYGYT; clone_size: .; v_call: TRBV28
cdr3_aa: ASSPGQGTTDTQY; clone_size: .; v_call: TRBV27
cdr3_aa: AIGGTGAGNTIY; clone_size: .; v_call: TRBV10-3
cdr3_aa: ASSLPGSTDTQY; clone_size: once; v_call: TRBV28